These T cell receptor beta chains were read from a single sample in a study of T cells in Graves' hyperthyroidism and ophthalmopathy. Using its own MiXCR run on the multiplex PCR reads, TCRdb lists one record per CDR3 protein. The repertoire consists of under 300,000 distinct CDR3 sequences, with around 13% occurring once and the leading ten covering around 8%. The sequencing sample was made of blood. The source is a woman in her thirties or forties with Graves' hyperthyroidism. Each CDR3 is given with its conserved first and last residue. The order of the fields is CDR3 protein, CDR3 DNA, D gene, V gene, J gene, clone size. A D gene is named only where the DNA matches it firmly. The size of a clone is reported for some rows only, either as once, few or many, or as a class for expanded clones.

CDR3aa: CASSFGGTSTDTQYF
CDR3nt: TGTGCCAGCAGCTTCGGAGGAACTAGCACAGATACGCAGTATTTT
d_gene: -
v_gene: TRBV5-4
j_gene: TRBJ2-3
abundance: few

CDR3aa: CASSQVAGTGGSYEQYF
CDR3nt: TGTGCCAGCAGCCAAGTTGCCGGGACAGGGGGTTCCTACGAGCAGTACTTC
d_gene: TRBD1
v_gene: TRBV4-2
j_gene: TRBJ2-7
abundance: -

CDR3aa: CATSDPGTSHEQFF
CDR3nt: TGTGCCACCAGTGATCCGGGGACTAGCCATGAGCAGTTCTTC
d_gene: TRBD2
v_gene: TRBV24-1
j_gene: TRBJ2-1
abundance: many

CDR3aa: CASSSGQGEASYTF
CDR3nt: TGTGCCAGCAGCTCCGGTCAGGGAGAGGCGAGCTACACCTTC
d_gene: -
v_gene: TRBV7-2
j_gene: TRBJ1-2
abundance: many

CDR3aa: CASSLLGARTEAFF
CDR3nt: TGTGCCAGCAGCTTATTGGGGGCGCGCACTGAAGCTTTCTTT
d_gene: -
v_gene: TRBV7-9
j_gene: TRBJ1-1
abundance: many

CDR3aa: CASSLVGPNEKLFF
CDR3nt: TGTGCCAGCAGTTTAGTCGGACCGAATGAAAAACTGTTTTTT
d_gene: -
v_gene: TRBV28
j_gene: TRBJ1-4
abundance: many

CDR3aa: CASSPPGILYTF
CDR3nt: TGTGCCAGCAGTCCGCCTGGCATACTCTACACCTTC
d_gene: -
v_gene: TRBV6-1
j_gene: TRBJ1-2
abundance: many

CDR3aa: CATTEETQYF
CDR3nt: TGTGCCACCACAGAAGAGACCCAGTACTTC
d_gene: -
v_gene: TRBV6-1
j_gene: TRBJ2-5
abundance: many

CDR3aa: CASSVPPSTDTQYF
CDR3nt: TGTGCCAGCAGCGTACCCCCTAGCACAGATACGCAGTATTTT
d_gene: -
v_gene: TRBV9
j_gene: TRBJ2-3
abundance: -

CDR3aa: CSAAGTGNQPQHF
CDR3nt: TGCAGTGCCGCCGGGACAGGCAATCAGCCCCAGCATTTT
d_gene: TRBD1
v_gene: TRBV20-1
j_gene: TRBJ1-5
abundance: many

CDR3aa: CASSPDRLAYEQYF
CDR3nt: TGTGCCAGCTCTCCGGACAGGTTAGCCTACGAGCAGTACTTC
d_gene: TRBD1
v_gene: TRBV2
j_gene: TRBJ2-7
abundance: many

CDR3aa: CASSQGGRLNTEAFF
CDR3nt: TGTGCCAGCAGCCAAGGTGGAAGATTGAACACTGAAGCTTTCTTT
d_gene: -
v_gene: TRBV14
j_gene: TRBJ1-1
abundance: -

CDR3aa: CASSQEAADRSLHF
CDR3nt: TGTGCCAGCAGCCAAGAAGCGGCGGACCGATCCCTCCACTTT
d_gene: -
v_gene: TRBV3-1
j_gene: TRBJ1-6
abundance: many

CDR3aa: CATSSPSRGMETQYF
CDR3nt: TGTGCCACCTCCAGCCCCTCGAGGGGTATGGAGACCCAGTACTTC
d_gene: -
v_gene: TRBV10-3
j_gene: TRBJ2-5
abundance: many

CDR3aa: CASSLSGLANTGELFF
CDR3nt: TGTGCCAGCAGCTTAAGCGGACTAGCGAACACCGGGGAGCTGTTTTTT
d_gene: TRBD2
v_gene: TRBV7-9
j_gene: TRBJ2-2
abundance: -

CDR3aa: CASSPAYRKFYEQYF
CDR3nt: TGTGCCAGCAGCCCCGCCTACAGGAAATTCTACGAGCAGTACTTC
d_gene: -
v_gene: TRBV7-9
j_gene: TRBJ2-7
abundance: many

CDR3aa: CASSLDRDSYNEQFF
CDR3nt: TGTGCCAGCAGTTTGGATCGGGACTCCTACAATGAGCAGTTCTTC
d_gene: -
v_gene: TRBV27
j_gene: TRBJ2-1
abundance: many

CDR3aa: CASSELGFSNQPQHF
CDR3nt: TGTGCCAGCAGTGAATTGGGGTTTAGCAATCAGCCCCAGCATTTT
d_gene: -
v_gene: TRBV6-1
j_gene: TRBJ1-5
abundance: many

CDR3aa: CASVLPASSGGYTF
CDR3nt: TGTGCCAGCGTCCTTCCGGCGTCCTCTGGGGGCTACACCTTC
d_gene: -
v_gene: TRBV2
j_gene: TRBJ1-2
abundance: many

CDR3aa: CASAFGDSAEAFF
CDR3nt: TGTGCCAGCGCCTTTGGGGATTCGGCTGAAGCTTTCTTT
d_gene: -
v_gene: TRBV6-1
j_gene: TRBJ1-1
abundance: few